The sequence of this TCR beta chain was determined in a study of T cells in Graves' hyperthyroidism and ophthalmopathy (dated by TCRdb to between 2018 and 2021). For the study in its entirety: Peripheral blood samples were taken at the time of initial diagnosis, prior to any treatment. Thyroid tissue and blood T-cell repertoires from six Graves' hyperthyroidism patients were also compared in the study. To identify TCR V-J signatures that set the groups apart, the researchers used a discovery cohort of 90 to 100 patients, made up of 40 to 45 with Graves' ophthalmopathy and some 58 with stable Graves' hyperthyroidism. According to the paper, TCR Vbeta CDR3 sequencing was carried out on roughly 130 peripheral blood samples, which came from under 50 ophthalmopathy, roughly 75 hyperthyroidism and roughly 17 progressor patients. For training and testing, the 110 or so patients in the discovery cohort were randomly divided in a 7:3 ratio. Whether ophthalmopathy could be predicted prospectively was tested in an independent validation cohort made up of roughly 19 hyperthyroidism patients plus 17 patients who later progressed to ophthalmopathy. After blood sampling, hyperthyroidism patients were treated with methimazole at a starting dose of 30 mg daily, and ophthalmopathy patients were treated with high-dose intravenous methylprednisolone. The investigation overall reported the following: No statistical method was used to set the sample size in advance, and investigators knew the group allocation. Blood samples also contained most of the expanded thyroid clonotypes (frequency above 0.001), which suggests that blood repertoires may reflect thyroid immune responses. In validation, the model predicted progression to ophthalmopathy with about 71% sensitivity and 72% to 75% specificity, a median of around 6.6 months before onset. Ophthalmopathy was separated from stable hyperthyroidism by a 13 V-J signature model, with 85% to 90% sensitivity and just over 81% specificity obtained in cross-validation and 80%/75% obtained in testing.

The TCR beta CDR3 regions were amplified from RNA transcripts. A first-round RT-PCR of the TCR CDR3 used the HTBI primer set with the Qiagen OneStep RT-PCR kit. Libraries were constructed in a second round of multiplex PCR, after which size selection and purification were carried out. Libraries were sequenced paired-end with 100 bp reads on an Illumina HiSeq2000. In the authors' own workflow: SOAPnuke was used to process the raw data, with reads discarded if the reads contained adapters or uncalled bases, had a mean Phred below 15, or lacked an exact constant-primer or identifier match. High-quality paired reads were merged using COPE v1.2.5, and each unique nucleotide sequence was defined as a clonotype. MiTCR v1.1 was used to align the clonotypes against IMGT TRBV, TRBD and TRBJ reference segments. Analysis was restricted to V-J combinations with a frequency above 0.0001, which covered 99.2% of repertoires. A TCS score was defined as the ratio of F50 (clonal expansion) to E x V (chaos), with BLOSUM62-based TCRdist applied between CDR3 peptides within each V-J. Welch's t-statistics and random forest reduced several hundred V-J features to 10 to 15, which were used in a naive Bayes classifier (R e1071). Starting from the raw public reads, TCRdb applied fastp trimming at Q25, assembled clones with MiXCR and retained in-frame beta chains. Identical CDR3 protein sequences are pooled into one entry, listed with their most common genes and DNA. The V and J calls follow TCRdb's processing rather than the paper's. For this sample there are about 400,000 distinct CDR3 sequences; over 10% appear just once. The ten largest clones take up less than 10% of the sample.

Stable Graves' hyperthyroidism was defined as no progression to ophthalmopathy during 18 months of follow-up. Hyperthyroidism patients were newly diagnosed, had a disease duration of under 2 months, and were aged 18 to 65 years. The study excluded patients with uncontrolled infections, other autoimmune diseases, pregnancy or lactation. Diagnoses were established on the basis of clinical symptoms, serum thyroxine and TRAb, thyroid ultrasound, and orbital computed tomography. Ficoll-Paque density gradient centrifugation was used to isolate PBMCs from approximately 10 ml of fresh peripheral blood. Total RNA was extracted with Trizol reagent, and quality was checked on an Agilent 2100 Bioanalyzer. The V end loses 0 bases and the J end loses 4 bases, and a stretch of 12 bases separates them. The CDR3 holds 15 amino acids from the cysteine to the phenylalanine. CDR3 DNA only is kept here, 45 bases in frame from base 1. Sequences KGHSH (CDR1) and LQKENI (CDR2) are obtained from the germline V gene.

This clonotype was seen at least ten times. Its antigen remains unidentified. No base quality values were provided; no much bigger clone lies one nucleotide off. This TCR came from a woman between 18 and 29 years old with Graves' hyperthyroidism. The V and J genes are TRBV18 and TRBJ2-5, with TRBD2 perhaps the D gene, on 5 matching bases. The sequencing sample was made of blood. The CDR3 in this case is CASSPPIVAPETQYF. The DNA sequence is as follows: TGTGCCAGCTCACCACCAATCGTAGCGCCAGAGACCCAGTACTTC.